This is a list of T cell receptor beta chains from one sample in a study of blood T cells in healthy people across ages. MiXCR was run by TCRdb on the 5' RACE reads, yielding one entry per CDR3 protein. Of around 500,000 distinct CDR3 sequences listed, roughly 48% are singletons. What was sequenced was blood. The receptors here all came from a man older than 75 in good health. The CDR3 runs from the conserved cysteine through the conserved F or W. D genes are given only for firm matches. Size tells how often a clone was seen (once, few, many) or the class of an expanded clone, and some rows leave it out.

clone_size	v_call	d_call	j_call	cdr3_aa	cdr3_nt
once	TRBV7-9	NA	TRBJ2-7	CASSPATGTPYEQYF	TGTGCCAGCAGCCCCGCGACCGGGACTCCCTACGAGCAGTACTTC
many	TRBV6-6	TRBD1	TRBJ1-6	CASSYSKGTGRSPLHF	TGTGCCAGCAGTTACTCGAAAGGGACAGGGCGATCACCCCTCCACTTT
few	TRBV10-3	NA	TRBJ1-6	CAISSPGSDSPLHF	TGTGCCATCAGTTCTCCAGGGTCTGATTCACCCCTCCACTTT
few	TRBV7-2	TRBD1	TRBJ2-7	CASSLVGTGASYEQYF	TGTGCCAGCAGCTTAGTCGGGACAGGCGCCTCCTACGAGCAGTACTTC
NA	TRBV10-3	NA	TRBJ2-1	CAISDRGYNEQFF	TGTGCCATCAGTGATAGGGGATACAATGAGCAGTTCTTC
NA	TRBV20-1	TRBD1	TRBJ2-1	CSARRDSYEQFF	TGCAGTGCTCGCCGGGACAGCTACGAGCAGTTCTTC
NA	TRBV7-2	TRBD1	TRBJ1-1	CASRTGGGLGAFF	TGTGCCAGCAGAACAGGGGGGGGGCTCGGGGCTTTCTTT
NA	TRBV7-9	NA	TRBJ2-5	CASSRDTRTQYF	TGTGCCAGCAGCCGAGACACCAGGACCCAGTACTTC
NA	TRBV12-3/TRBV12-4	TRBD1	TRBJ1-5	CASRPGQRLNQPQHF	TGTGCCAGCAGGCCGGGACAGCGACTCAATCAGCCCCAGCATTTT
NA	TRBV27	NA	TRBJ2-1	CASSLTGTPSYNEQFF	TGTGCCAGCAGTTTAACCGGGACACCGTCCTACAATGAGCAGTTCTTC
NA	TRBV4-1	NA	TRBJ2-5	CASSQGEAAQETQYF	TGCGCCAGCAGCCAAGGGGAAGCGGCTCAAGAGACCCAGTACTTC
NA	TRBV10-3	NA	TRBJ2-7	CATTPVSTLYEQYF	TGTGCCACTACCCCTGTGTCGACGCTCTACGAGCAGTACTTC
NA	TRBV7-2	NA	TRBJ1-6	CASSSLGLNSPLHF	TGTGCCAGCAGCTCGCTCGGTCTTAATTCACCCCTCCACTTT
many	TRBV29-1	TRBD1	TRBJ1-4	CSVRQGWNEKLFF	TGCAGCGTTCGACAGGGTTGGAACGAAAAACTGTTTTTT
few	TRBV29-1	NA	TRBJ2-6	CSVESGVGANVLTF	TGCAGCGTTGAGTCCGGGGTCGGGGCCAACGTCCTGACTTTC
many	TRBV6-6	TRBD2	TRBJ2-5	CASRRTSGRGSETQYF	TGTGCCAGCAGACGGACTAGCGGGAGAGGAAGCGAGACCCAGTACTTC
few	TRBV7-9	TRBD2	TRBJ2-3	CASLGGNPDTQYF	TGTGCCAGCTTGGGGGGGAATCCAGATACGCAGTATTTT
many	TRBV29-1	NA	TRBJ2-1	CSVYVDSNEQFF	TGCAGCGTATACGTCGACAGCAATGAGCAGTTCTTC
once	TRBV7-2	TRBD2	TRBJ2-5	CASSPLGLAGGQETQYF	TGTGCCAGCAGCCCACTGGGACTAGCGGGGGGACAAGAGACCCAGTACTTC
NA	TRBV3-1	NA	TRBJ1-2	CASSRDKNGYTF	TGTGCCAGCAGCCGGGACAAGAATGGCTACACCTTC
few	TRBV7-2	TRBD2	TRBJ2-7	CASSLGPRRTSGSYEQYF	TGTGCCAGCAGCCTGGGACCGAGGAGGACTAGCGGTTCCTACGAGCAGTACTTC
NA	TRBV9	NA	TRBJ2-7	CVSSVGPPPYEQYF	TGTGTCAGCAGCGTAGGCCCGCCCCCCTACGAGCAGTACTTC
few	TRBV3-1	TRBD2	TRBJ2-3	CASSSSGRADTQYF	TGTGCCAGCAGCTCAAGCGGGAGGGCAGATACGCAGTATTTT
few	TRBV20-1	TRBD1	TRBJ2-7	CSAEGGSEQYF	TGCAGTGCAGAAGGGGGCAGCGAGCAGTACTTC
NA	TRBV4-2	NA	TRBJ2-1	CASSQDAGYNEQFF	TGTGCCAGCAGCCAAGATGCGGGGTACAATGAGCAGTTCTTC
NA	TRBV25-1	NA	TRBJ1-1	CASSDRGSRSNTEAFF	TGTGCCAGCAGTGACCGGGGCAGCAGATCGAACACTGAAGCTTTCTTT
NA	TRBV27	TRBD2	TRBJ2-1	CASSLSWREPLNEQFF	TGTGCCAGCAGTTTATCCTGGCGGGAGCCCCTCAATGAGCAGTTCTTC
many	TRBV7-9	NA	TRBJ2-7	CASSSPTVTYEQYF	TGTGCCAGCAGCTCCCCGACAGTAACCTACGAGCAGTACTTC
NA	TRBV20-1	TRBD1	TRBJ2-7	CSARDVSGQGSASYEQYF	TGCAGTGCTAGAGACGTCTCAGGACAGGGGTCAGCGTCCTACGAGCAGTACTTC
few	TRBV4-3	TRBD2	TRBJ2-1	CASSQSSGRGTYNEQFF	TGCGCCAGCAGTCAGTCTAGCGGGAGGGGCACCTACAATGAGCAGTTCTTC
many	TRBV6-6	TRBD1	TRBJ2-6	CASSFRQGQPGANVLTF	TGTGCCAGCAGTTTCCGACAGGGTCAACCTGGGGCCAACGTCCTGACTTTC
NA	TRBV19	NA	TRBJ1-1	CASSTTGNMNTEAFF	TGTGCCAGTAGTACCACCGGGAATATGAACACTGAAGCTTTCTTT
NA	TRBV7-2	NA	TRBJ2-5	CASSVRLGETQYF	TGTGCCAGCAGCGTGCGACTCGGAGAGACCCAGTACTTC
few	TRBV6-6	NA	TRBJ1-1	CASSWLEMNTEAFF	TGTGCCAGCAGTTGGCTAGAAATGAACACTGAAGCTTTCTTT
NA	TRBV2	NA	TRBJ2-7	CASTEGVAEERYEQYF	TGTGCCAGCACCGAGGGAGTGGCAGAGGAACGCTACGAGCAGTACTTC
NA	TRBV12-3/TRBV12-4	NA	TRBJ1-2	CASSATLGALYTF	TGTGCCAGCAGTGCCACGCTGGGGGCCCTCTACACCTTC
NA	TRBV28	TRBD2	TRBJ2-1	CASSLRRLAGDGQFF	TGTGCCAGCAGTTTACGTCGGCTAGCGGGAGATGGGCAGTTCTTC
few	TRBV10-3	NA	TRBJ2-7	CAIRFAGSYEQYF	TGTGCCATCAGGTTCGCCGGATCCTACGAGCAGTACTTC
NA	TRBV20-1	NA	TRBJ1-2	CSARGIQTGNYGYTF	TGCAGTGCTAGAGGGATACAGACGGGTAACTATGGCTACACCTTC
many	TRBV7-2	TRBD2	TRBJ2-3	CASSPRTRLSTDTQYF	TGTGCCAGCAGCCCCCGGACTAGACTCAGCACAGATACGCAGTATTTT
NA	TRBV9	NA	TRBJ1-6	CASSVAPRRNSPLHF	TGTGCCAGCAGCGTAGCTCCGCGTCGGAATTCACCCCTCCACTTT
NA	TRBV12-3/TRBV12-4	NA	TRBJ2-7	CASSLRGTIYNEQYF	TGTGCCAGCAGTTTACGGGGGACCATTTACAATGAGCAGTACTTC
NA	TRBV11-2	NA	TRBJ2-3	CASSPRTGKALRGTDTQYF	TGTGCCAGCAGCCCCCGCACGGGGAAAGCCTTAAGGGGCACAGATACGCAGTATTTT
NA	TRBV6-2/TRBV6-3	TRBD2	TRBJ2-1	CASTPAGGQHNEQFF	TGTGCCAGCACCCCAGCGGGAGGACAACACAATGAGCAGTTCTTC
NA	TRBV7-2	TRBD1	TRBJ2-4	CASSSRQGERNEQYF	TGTGCCAGCAGCTCCAGACAGGGGGAGAGAAATGAGCAGTACTTC